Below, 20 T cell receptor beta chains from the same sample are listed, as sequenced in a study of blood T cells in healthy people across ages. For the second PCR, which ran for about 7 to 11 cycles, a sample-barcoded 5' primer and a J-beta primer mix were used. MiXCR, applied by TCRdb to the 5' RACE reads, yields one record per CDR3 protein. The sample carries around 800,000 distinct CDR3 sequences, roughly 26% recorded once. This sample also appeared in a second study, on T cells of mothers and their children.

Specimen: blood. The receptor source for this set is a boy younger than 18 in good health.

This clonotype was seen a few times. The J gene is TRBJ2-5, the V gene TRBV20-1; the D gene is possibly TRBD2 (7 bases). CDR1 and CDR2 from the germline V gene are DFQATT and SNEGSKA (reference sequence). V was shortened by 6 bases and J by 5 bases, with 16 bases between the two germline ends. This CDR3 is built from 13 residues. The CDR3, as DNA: TGCAGTGCCACCCTTGGGGGGGCCGAGACCCAGTACTTC. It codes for CSATLGGAETQYF.

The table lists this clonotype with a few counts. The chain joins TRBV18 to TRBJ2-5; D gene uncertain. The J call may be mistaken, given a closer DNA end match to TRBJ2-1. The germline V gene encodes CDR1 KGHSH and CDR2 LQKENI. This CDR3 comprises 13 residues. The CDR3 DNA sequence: TGTGCCAGCTCACCACCACGCCGTAATGAGCAGTTCTTC. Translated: CASSPPRRNEQFF.

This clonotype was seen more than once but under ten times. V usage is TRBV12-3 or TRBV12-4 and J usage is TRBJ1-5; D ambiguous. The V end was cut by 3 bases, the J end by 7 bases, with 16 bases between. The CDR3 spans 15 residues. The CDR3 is CASSFNQGSGQPQHF. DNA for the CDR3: TGTGCCAGCAGTTTTAATCAAGGGTCCGGCCAGCCCCAGCATTTT.

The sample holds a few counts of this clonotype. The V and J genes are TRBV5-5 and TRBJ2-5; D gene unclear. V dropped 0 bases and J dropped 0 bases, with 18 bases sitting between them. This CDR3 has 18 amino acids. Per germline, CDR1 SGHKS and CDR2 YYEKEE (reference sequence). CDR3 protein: CASSLEVERLPYQETQYF. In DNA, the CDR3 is TGTGCCAGCAGCTTGGAAGTGGAGAGACTCCCGTACCAAGAGACCCAGTACTTC.

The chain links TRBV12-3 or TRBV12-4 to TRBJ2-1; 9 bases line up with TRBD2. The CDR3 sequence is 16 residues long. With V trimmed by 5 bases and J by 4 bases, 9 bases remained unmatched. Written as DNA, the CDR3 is TGTGCCAGCAGTCCTCTCTTAGCGGGGGCGTACAATGAGCAGTTCTTC. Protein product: CASSPLLAGAYNEQFF.

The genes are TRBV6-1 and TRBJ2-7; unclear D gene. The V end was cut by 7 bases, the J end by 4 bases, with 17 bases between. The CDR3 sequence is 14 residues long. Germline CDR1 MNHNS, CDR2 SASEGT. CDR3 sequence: CASKSGREMYEQYF. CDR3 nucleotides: TGTGCCAGCAAAAGTGGTAGGGAAATGTACGAGCAGTACTTC.

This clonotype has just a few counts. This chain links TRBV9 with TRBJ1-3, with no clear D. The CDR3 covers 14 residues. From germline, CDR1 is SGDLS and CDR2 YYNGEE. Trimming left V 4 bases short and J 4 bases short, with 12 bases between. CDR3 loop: CASSPLREGNTIYF. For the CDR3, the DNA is TGTGCCAGCAGCCCCTTGAGGGAAGGAAACACCATATATTTT.

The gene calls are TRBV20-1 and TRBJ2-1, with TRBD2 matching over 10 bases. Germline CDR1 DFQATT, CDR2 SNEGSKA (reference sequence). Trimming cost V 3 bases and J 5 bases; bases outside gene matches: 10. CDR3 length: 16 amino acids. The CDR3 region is CSARVFSGGKNNEQFF. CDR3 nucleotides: TGCAGTGCTAGGGTCTTTAGCGGGGGGAAAAACAATGAGCAGTTCTTC.

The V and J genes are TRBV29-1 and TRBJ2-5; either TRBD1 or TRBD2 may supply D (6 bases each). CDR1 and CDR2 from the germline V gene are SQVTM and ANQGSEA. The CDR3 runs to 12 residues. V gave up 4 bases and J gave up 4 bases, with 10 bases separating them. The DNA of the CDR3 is TGCAGCGTTGGAGGGGGGAGAGAGACCCAGTACTTC. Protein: CSVGGGRETQYF.

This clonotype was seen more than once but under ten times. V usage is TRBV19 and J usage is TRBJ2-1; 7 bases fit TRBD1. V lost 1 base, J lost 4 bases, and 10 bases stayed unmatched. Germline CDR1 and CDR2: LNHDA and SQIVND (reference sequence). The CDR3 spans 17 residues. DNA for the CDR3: TGTGCCAGTAGTATAGCGACAGGGCTCAATTTTTACAATGAGCAGTTCTTC. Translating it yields CASSIATGLNFYNEQFF.

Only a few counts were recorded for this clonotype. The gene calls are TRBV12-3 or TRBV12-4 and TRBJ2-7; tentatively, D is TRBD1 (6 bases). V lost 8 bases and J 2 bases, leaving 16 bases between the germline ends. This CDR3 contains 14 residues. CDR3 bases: TGTGCCAGCTCGTCGCAGGGGTTAGCCTACGAGCAGTACTTC. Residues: CASSSQGLAYEQYF.

CDR3 sequence: CASSPGTGISYEQYF. CDR3 in DNA: TGTGCCAGTAGTCCGGGGACAGGAATATCCTACGAGCAGTACTTC. The V gene is TRBV19, the J gene TRBJ2-7; TRBD1 agrees at 8 bases. CDR3 length equals 15 residues. CDR1 is LNHDA, CDR2 SQIVND, per germline (reference sequence). The junction had 7 bases not matched to a gene; V was cut back by 5 bases and J by 1 base.

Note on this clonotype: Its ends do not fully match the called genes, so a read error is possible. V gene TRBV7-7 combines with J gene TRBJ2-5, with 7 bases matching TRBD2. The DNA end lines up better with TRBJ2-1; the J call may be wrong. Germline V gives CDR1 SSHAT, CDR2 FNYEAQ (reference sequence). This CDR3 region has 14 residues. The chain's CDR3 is CASSSGGDYNEQFF. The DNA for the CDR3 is TGTGCTAGCAGCTCTGGGGGGGACTACAATGAGCAGTTCTTC.

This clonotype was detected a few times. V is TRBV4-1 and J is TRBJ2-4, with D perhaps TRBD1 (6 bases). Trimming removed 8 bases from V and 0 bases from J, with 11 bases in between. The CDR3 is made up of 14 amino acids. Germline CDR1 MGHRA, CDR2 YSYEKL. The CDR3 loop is CASQDSLAKNIQYF. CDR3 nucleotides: TGCGCCAGCCAGGACAGCCTAGCCAAAAACATTCAGTACTTC.

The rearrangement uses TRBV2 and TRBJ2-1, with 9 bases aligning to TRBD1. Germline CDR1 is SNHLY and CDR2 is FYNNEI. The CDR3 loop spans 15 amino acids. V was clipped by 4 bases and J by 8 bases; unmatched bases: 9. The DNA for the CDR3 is TGTGCCAGCAGTGGTAGGGGGACAGGGAATTATGAGCAGTTCTTC. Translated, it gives CASSGRGTGNYEQFF.

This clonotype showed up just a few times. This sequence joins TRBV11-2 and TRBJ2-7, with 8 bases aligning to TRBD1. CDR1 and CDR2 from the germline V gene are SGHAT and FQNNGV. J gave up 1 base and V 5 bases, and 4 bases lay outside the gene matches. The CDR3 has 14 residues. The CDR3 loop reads CASSIRQGSYEQYF. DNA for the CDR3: TGTGCCAGCAGCATCAGACAGGGGTCCTACGAGCAGTACTTC. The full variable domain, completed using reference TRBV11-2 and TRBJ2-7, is EAGVAQSPRYKIIEKRQSVAFWCNPISGHATLYWYQQILGQGPKLLIQFQNNGVVDDSQLPKDRFSAERLKGVDSTLKIQPAKLEDSAVYLCASSIRQGSYEQYFGPGTRLTVT.

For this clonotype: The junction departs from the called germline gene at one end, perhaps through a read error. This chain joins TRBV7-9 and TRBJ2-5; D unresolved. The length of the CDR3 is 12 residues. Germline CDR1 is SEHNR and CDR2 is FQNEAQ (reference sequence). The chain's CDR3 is CAGSLGQETQYF. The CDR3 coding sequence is TGTGCCGGCAGCTTAGGGCAAGAGACCCAGTACTTC.

CDR3 coding DNA: TGCAGTGCTAGAGATGCCTTCGGGCTGTACTTC. It yields the protein CSARDAFGLYF. The rearrangement joins TRBV20-1 to TRBJ2-7; D is unresolved. Trimming cost V 0 bases and J 12 bases, with 12 bases left between them. The CDR3 is 11 residues long. CDR1 is DFQATT and CDR2 is SNEGSKA in the germline V gene (reference sequence).

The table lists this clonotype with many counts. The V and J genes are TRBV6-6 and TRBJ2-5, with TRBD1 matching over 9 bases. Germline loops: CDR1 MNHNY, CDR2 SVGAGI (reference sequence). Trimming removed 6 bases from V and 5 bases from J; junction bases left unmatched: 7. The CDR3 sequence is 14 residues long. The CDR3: CASREDRGRETQYF. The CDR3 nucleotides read TGTGCCAGCAGAGAGGACAGGGGCAGGGAGACCCAGTACTTC.

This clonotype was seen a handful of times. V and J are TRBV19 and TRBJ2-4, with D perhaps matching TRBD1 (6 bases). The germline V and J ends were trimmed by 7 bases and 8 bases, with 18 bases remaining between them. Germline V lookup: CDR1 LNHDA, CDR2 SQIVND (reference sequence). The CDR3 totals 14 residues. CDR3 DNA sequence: TGTGCCAGTACCTATGAGGGACATAGGGACATTCAGTACTTC. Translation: CASTYEGHRDIQYF.